A selection of T cell receptor beta chains follows, all from one sample in a study of immune heterogeneity within non-small cell lung tumors. TCRdb re-called the multiplex PCR reads through MiXCR, storing one row per CDR3 protein. This repertoire shows over 12,000 distinct CDR3 sequences, 28% found once; its top ten account for 5% to 5.5%. Sequences were obtained from lung tumor tissue. The receptors derive from a man in his forties with non-small cell lung cancer. Each CDR3 is given with its conserved first and last residue.

v_gene	j_gene	CDR3aa
TRBV20-1	TRBJ1-2	CSAMDVFYGYTF
TRBV6-1	TRBJ1-5	CTSTGEGNQPQHF
TRBV7-7	TRBJ2-2	CASSLKAGGNTGELFF
TRBV29-1	TRBJ2-1	CSVEDQTGVTSSGSHYNEQFF
TRBV18	TRBJ2-5	CAISPPSQGAETQYF
TRBV11-2	TRBJ1-5	CASSQTGTDQPQHF
TRBV5-6	TRBJ2-7	CASSLSGSPPYEQYF
TRBV7-9	TRBJ2-3	CASRQGTGGTDTQYF
TRBV9	TRBJ1-4	CASSSGIATNEKLFF
TRBV7-2	TRBJ2-1	CASSRGLAGGPGQFF
TRBV11-3	TRBJ1-2	CASSLDGAEPYGYTF
TRBV29-1	TRBJ2-7	CSVAPSGAENQHYF
TRBV19	TRBJ1-2	CASSPRGRDYGYTF
TRBV15	TRBJ2-5	CATSRTPDSGKETQYF
TRBV2	TRBJ2-7	CASKAAYEQYF
TRBV4-1	TRBJ1-5	CASSPRLAGTGDSNQPQHF
TRBV19	TRBJ1-4	CASSKPATNEKLFF
TRBV5-1	TRBJ2-1	CASSLNAAGGRNEQFF
TRBV10-1	TRBJ2-1	CASSGYNEQFF
TRBV6-2/TRBV6-3	TRBJ2-1	CASSGQLARRGDRNEQFF
TRBV2	TRBJ2-7	CASSVRSFSYEQYF
TRBV7-3	TRBJ2-7	CASSLTADSYEQYF
TRBV27	TRBJ1-1	CASSFGVGTEAFF
TRBV2	TRBJ2-1	CASSPGLAVDNEQFF
TRBV19	TRBJ2-3	CASSIGGRGPDTQYF
TRBV27	TRBJ1-4	CASRGPLFDEKLFF
TRBV7-9	TRBJ2-5	CASSLSPEETQYF
TRBV7-9	TRBJ2-7	CASSPLGGTGAYEQYF
TRBV25-1	TRBJ1-1	CATGQGNTEAFF
TRBV19	TRBJ1-3	CASSIRERRNTIYF
TRBV12-5	TRBJ1-4	CASGANRVGKLFF
TRBV20-1	TRBJ2-3	CSARGGGTDTQYF
TRBV5-1	TRBJ1-1	CASRGQGMNTEAFF
TRBV10-3	TRBJ1-4	CATSRGHNEKLFF
TRBV20-1	TRBJ2-5	CSPRDMGLGKETQYF
TRBV6-2/TRBV6-3	TRBJ2-5	CASSSGGHGETQYF
TRBV2	TRBJ2-7	CASSLLSGEQYF
TRBV6-1	TRBJ2-7	CASSPRAPAPPYEQYF
TRBV4-1	TRBJ2-1	CASSSTGGSGNEQFF
TRBV29-1	TRBJ2-7	CSALKPSYEQYF
TRBV2	TRBJ1-1	CASSPRTAIIEAFF
TRBV19	TRBJ1-2	CASSIDGGGDYGYTF
TRBV7-9	TRBJ2-7	CASSSSLHGGVEQYF
TRBV20-1	TRBJ1-6	CSARVRGGQLNSPLHF
TRBV6-2/TRBV6-3	TRBJ2-7	CASRTSGEGGEQYF